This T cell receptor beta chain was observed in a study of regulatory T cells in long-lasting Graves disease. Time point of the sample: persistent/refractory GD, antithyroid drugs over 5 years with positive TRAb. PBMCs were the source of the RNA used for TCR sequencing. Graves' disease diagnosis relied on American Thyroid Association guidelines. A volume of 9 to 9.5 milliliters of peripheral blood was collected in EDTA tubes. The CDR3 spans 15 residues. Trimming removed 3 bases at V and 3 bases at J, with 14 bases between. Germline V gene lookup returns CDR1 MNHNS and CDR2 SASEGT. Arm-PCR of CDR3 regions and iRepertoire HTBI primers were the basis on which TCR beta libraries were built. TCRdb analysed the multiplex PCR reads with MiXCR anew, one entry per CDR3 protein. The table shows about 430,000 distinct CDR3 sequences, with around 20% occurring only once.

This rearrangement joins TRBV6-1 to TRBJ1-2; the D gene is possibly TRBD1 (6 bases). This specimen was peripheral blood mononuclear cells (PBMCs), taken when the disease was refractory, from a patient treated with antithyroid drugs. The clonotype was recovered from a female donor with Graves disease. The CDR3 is CASSDVRTDHYGYTF. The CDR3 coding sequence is TGTGCCAGCAGTGACGTCCGGACAGACCACTATGGCTACACCTTC.